This section outlines one T cell receptor beta chain sequence together with its context. The data derive from a study of shared clonotypes between healthy human individuals. About the study: The cohort comprised a couple of women and a few men. Their ages spanned 18 to 49 years.

CDR3 length: 14 amino acids. In germline, CDR1 is LGHNA, CDR2 YSLEER. V was pared by 2 bases and J by 6 bases, with 13 bases between. Sequencing was performed on unsorted PBMC DNA using ten immunoSEQ deep assay plates. Clones were sequenced by immunoSEQ multiplex PCR, and TCRdb holds only the in-frame ones, with some missing. The sample holds around 430,000 clones, around 75% seen once. This chain uses TRBV4-3 with TRBJ1-1; possibly TRBD1 for D (5 bases). The origin of this receptor is a woman aged 40 to 49 in good health. Some clones in this sample may be carry-over from other donors' samples. The sequencing sample was made of PBMCs. This CDR3 reads CASSQLGPVAEAFF. In DNA form, the CDR3 reads TGCGCCAGCAGCCAACTGGGACCCGTCGCTGAAGCTTTCTTT.